A selection of T cell receptor beta chains follows, all from one sample in a study of T cells expressing NK-cell markers. TCRdb reprocessed the 5' RACE reads, with one entry per CDR3 protein and no DNA. The sample has 300,000 or so distinct CDR3 sequences; the top ten hold 4% to 5%. The sample taken for sequencing was blood T cells: a sorted CD56 or NKG2C T cell subset, CD4+ or CD8+ T cells, or bulk PBMC T cells (not recorded which). The receptor set was obtained from a woman aged 18 to 69 in good health. CDR3s include the opening cysteine and the closing phenylalanine or tryptophan.

V: TRBV7-9; J: TRBJ1-6; length: 14; CDR3: CASSLGGVYSPLHF
V: TRBV27; J: TRBJ2-2; length: 15; CDR3: CASSIRQGGTGELFF
V: TRBV4-3; J: TRBJ1-1; length: 15; CDR3: CASSQDGHQNTEAFF
V: TRBV7-8; J: TRBJ1-5; length: 15; CDR3: CASSLEPGGNQPQHF
V: TRBV4-2; J: TRBJ2-6; length: 20; CDR3: CASSLSQVSLPLSGANILTF
V: TRBV27; J: TRBJ2-1; length: 12; CDR3: CASRAAYNEQFF
V: TRBV7-2; J: TRBJ1-2; length: 14; CDR3: CASSFTGGNYGYTF
V: TRBV5-6; J: TRBJ1-5; length: 14; CDR3: CASSTTGFSQPQHF
V: TRBV7-3; J: TRBJ2-5; length: 15; CDR3: CASSNHGTNQETQYF
V: TRBV16; J: TRBJ1-1; length: 15; CDR3: CASSPRQGVGTEAFF
V: TRBV20-1; J: TRBJ2-3; length: 13; CDR3: CSARRRVEYTQYF
V: TRBV6-5; J: TRBJ1-2; length: 17; CDR3: CASSYPLGQGERYGYTF
V: TRBV20-1; J: TRBJ2-1; length: 13; CDR3: CSTTGSSYNEQFF
V: TRBV7-8; J: TRBJ2-7; length: 15; CDR3: CASSLSRGQAKTQYF
V: TRBV12-3/TRBV12-4; J: TRBJ2-1; length: 14; CDR3: CASSPAGNYNEQFF
V: TRBV29-1; J: TRBJ2-3; length: 13; CDR3: CSAIGAGPNTQYF
V: TRBV20-1; J: TRBJ2-1; length: 17; CDR3: CSALGTGVLLSYNEQFF
V: TRBV15; J: TRBJ2-5; length: 13; CDR3: CAATRDRQETQYF
V: TRBV6-2/TRBV6-3; J: TRBJ2-2; length: 13; CDR3: CASGRGNTGELFF
V: TRBV5-1; J: TRBJ2-1; length: 17; CDR3: CASSLRDRGRVYNEQFF
V: TRBV6-5; J: TRBJ2-6; length: 15; CDR3: CASSYSRSGANVLTF
V: TRBV7-9; J: TRBJ1-2; length: 13; CDR3: CASSSRGGYGYTF
V: TRBV6-1; J: TRBJ2-1; length: 14; CDR3: CASSAERESNEQFF
V: TRBV5-6; J: TRBJ2-3; length: 14; CDR3: CASSLQGSTDTQYF
V: TRBV5-1; J: TRBJ1-2; length: 15; CDR3: CASSPRDRANYGYTF
V: TRBV5-1; J: TRBJ2-5; length: 16; CDR3: CASSLGPSGGQETQYF
V: TRBV7-8; J: TRBJ1-2; length: 15; CDR3: CASSLRLAANYGYTF
V: TRBV20-1; J: TRBJ2-1; length: 11; CDR3: CSATRQNEQFF
V: TRBV6-2/TRBV6-3; J: TRBJ2-1; length: 16; CDR3: CASRPQGTSGIYEQFF
V: TRBV9; J: TRBJ2-4; length: 15; CDR3: CASSVEGGAKNIQYF
V: TRBV12-3/TRBV12-4; J: TRBJ2-5; length: 13; CDR3: CASNTGGGETQYF
V: TRBV12-3/TRBV12-4; J: TRBJ2-3; length: 18; CDR3: CASRHRGGVAGASNTQYF
V: TRBV18; J: TRBJ2-7; length: 14; CDR3: CASSPGGTSYEQYF
V: TRBV7-2; J: TRBJ1-2; length: 15; CDR3: CASSLGLPGQGENTF
V: TRBV5-6; J: TRBJ2-4; length: 16; CDR3: CASSARTSGRGDIQYF
V: TRBV5-1; J: TRBJ2-1; length: 14; CDR3: CASSAGGQNNEQFF
V: TRBV21-1; J: TRBJ2-1; length: 15; CDR3: CASTAHLYGYNEQFF
V: TRBV20-1; J: TRBJ2-2; length: 14; CDR3: CSGLLAVPTGELFF
V: TRBV24-1; J: TRBJ2-7; length: 17; CDR3: CATSDSSGSGRVVEQYF
V: TRBV7-2; J: TRBJ2-3; length: 13; CDR3: CASSWGGTDTQYF
V: TRBV12-3/TRBV12-4; J: TRBJ2-2; length: 15; CDR3: CASRSGTPNTGELFF
V: TRBV20-1; J: TRBJ2-6; length: 18; CDR3: CSARDWGIPVSGANVLTF
V: TRBV3-1; J: TRBJ1-4; length: 14; CDR3: CASSQDGAPGGLFF
V: TRBV9; J: TRBJ2-7; length: 15; CDR3: CASSPTLAGSYEQYF
V: TRBV9; J: TRBJ2-2; length: 16; CDR3: CASSPLGGGNTGELFF
V: TRBV20-1; J: TRBJ1-2; length: 14; CDR3: CRAATGFYNQGYTF
V: TRBV20-1; J: TRBJ1-5; length: 14; CDR3: CSARKDPDNQPQHF
V: TRBV4-2; J: TRBJ2-1; length: 15; CDR3: CASSALAGDVNEQFF
V: TRBV7-9; J: TRBJ2-1; length: 16; CDR3: CASTPSGQGSYNEQFF